This TCR beta chain was sequenced during a study of regulatory T cells in long-lasting Graves disease (dated by TCRdb to about 2021). Describing the broader study: To count as having persistent Graves' disease, a patient had to have received antithyroid drug treatment for over 5 years with TSH receptor autoantibodies remaining persistently positive. Patients with persistent Graves' disease were compared with patients with newly diagnosed Graves' disease using TCR sequencing and RNA sequencing of peripheral blood. The study took place in China and was registered as a clinical trial. A total of about 35 samples underwent TCR sequencing, from 13 patients with persistent Graves' disease and roughly 20 patients with newly diagnosed Graves' disease. In the clinical cohort, patients with persistent Graves' disease had used antithyroid drugs for an average of roughly 10 years.

The library relied on multiplex PCR. These reads were obtained on an Illumina HiSeq 4000. TCR beta libraries were built with iRepertoire HTBI primers and Arm-PCR amplification of CDR3 regions. Before sequencing, the PCR products underwent gel purification. In the paper's pipeline: Across samples, around 58 TRBV and 13 to 15 TRBJ segments were identified and used for gene usage analysis of CDR3 amino acid clonotypes. COPE and FqMerger were used to merge the filtered high-quality paired reads into contigs. Contigs were aligned with BLAST to IMGT TRBV, TRBD and TRBJ reference genes, and CDR3 was defined per IMGT. Any clonotype with a frequency above 0.1% was counted as a highly expanded clone. Repertoire diversity was measured by Shannon entropy, and V-J evenness by the Gini coefficient. A clonotype was considered public if more than one individual shared it. TCRdb trimmed the raw reads at Q25, called clones with MiXCR and kept productive beta chains. Merged by CDR3 protein, the rows form single entries marked with the most common genes and DNA. The V and J calls here are based on TCRdb, not the publication. In this sample the table shows roughly 470,000 distinct CDR3 sequences, around 21% of which occur a single time. Over 7.5% of the sample comes from the top ten.

What the authors observed across the whole study: TRBV28, TRBJ1-2 and TRBJ2-5 were preferentially used in persistent disease, while TRBV20-1 and TRBJ2-1 were favored in newly diagnosed disease. Lower TCR Shannon entropy and fewer highly expanded clones were observed in persistent Graves' disease patients than in newly diagnosed patients, which suggested clonal expansion. The small sample size was acknowledged by the authors as a limitation that may reduce accuracy. More public clonotypes were shared among persistent patients (under 3,000) than among newly diagnosed patients (966). Peripheral blood alone was examined, since thyroid tissue, which constituted the primary lesion, could not be accessed. Only the TCR beta chain was sequenced and analyzed.

Notes on this clonotype: Its antigen remains undetermined. The record has no base qualities; no much larger clone is one base away.

Read against the paper, the sample's time point label means: persistent/refractory GD, antithyroid drugs over 5 years with positive TRAb. For both TCR sequencing and RNA sequencing, RNA was extracted from PBMCs in TRIzol. Graves' disease was diagnosed according to American Thyroid Association guidelines. Patients were recruited from an endocrinology department in Xi'an, China. Each patient gave 7 to 9.5 milliliters of peripheral blood, collected in an EDTA anticoagulant tube. PBMCs were isolated by Ficoll Paque Plus density gradient separation without further T cell sorting. RNA quality was checked with an Agilent 2100 Bioanalyzer and agarose gel, and concentration with a NanoDrop 2000. The V and J ends are trimmed by 9 bases and 0 bases, leaving 12 bases between them. Reading from cysteine to phenylalanine, the CDR3 counts 14 amino acids. Only CDR3 DNA is held: 42 bases, read in frame from base 1. Via the germline V gene (reference sequence), CDR1 is LNHDA and CDR2 SQIVND.

Sequences were derived from peripheral blood mononuclear cells (PBMCs), sampled when the disease was refractory, from a patient treated with antithyroid drugs. The V gene is TRBV19 and the J gene is TRBJ1-3; TRBD1 is a weak D gene call, 6 bases matching. This sequence was found in a female donor with Graves disease. The DNA is TGTGCCAGCTCGGGACAACACTCTGGAAACACCATATATTTT. It specifies CASSGQHSGNTIYF. Reference TRBV19 and TRBJ1-3 genes cover what lies past the CDR3, so the full variable domain is DGGITQSPKYLFRKEGQNVTLSCEQNLNHDAMYWYRQDPGQGLRLIYYSQIVNDFQKGDIAEGYSVSREKKESFPLTVTSAQKNPTAFYLCASSGQHSGNTIYFGEGSWLTVV.